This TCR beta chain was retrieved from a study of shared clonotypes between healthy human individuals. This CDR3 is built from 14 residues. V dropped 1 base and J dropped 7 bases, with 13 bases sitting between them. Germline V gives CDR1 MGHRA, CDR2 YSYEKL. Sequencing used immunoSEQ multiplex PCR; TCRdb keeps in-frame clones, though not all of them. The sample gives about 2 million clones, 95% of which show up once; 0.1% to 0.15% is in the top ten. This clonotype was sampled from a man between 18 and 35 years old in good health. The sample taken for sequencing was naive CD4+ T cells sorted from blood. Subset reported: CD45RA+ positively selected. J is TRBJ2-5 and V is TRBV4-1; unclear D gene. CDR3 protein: CASSQVTSTGTQYF. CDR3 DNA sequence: TGCGCCAGCAGCCAAGTTACGTCCACGGGGACCCAGTACTTC.